The following is a T cell receptor beta chain sequence with its context. The data were produced by immunoSEQ multiplex PCR, yet TCRdb's version contains in-frame clones alone and is incomplete. The data show 90,000 to 95,000 clones, around nine tenths seen once. This record belongs to a study of T cell responses to AZD1222 COVID-19 vaccine. V shed 5 bases and J shed 0 bases, with 7 bases lying between them. This CDR3 region has 13 residues. Germline V gives CDR1 LNHDA, CDR2 SQIVND (reference sequence). The chain employs TRBV19 and TRBJ1-1, with a weak D call TRBD1 (5 bases). This sample comprised peripheral blood, obtained on day 0 of AZD1222 vaccination. The sequence was obtained from an adult in good health. The CDR3 DNA follows: TGTGCCAGTAGTGGGACGGTGAACACTGAAGCTTTCTTT. Translating gives CASSGTVNTEAFF.